A single sample is the source of the 23 T cell receptor beta chains below, sequenced in a study of CD8 T cells in Susac syndrome. RNA in amounts of roughly 0.5 to 1 ug was reverse transcribed with random hexamers. TCRdb analysed the immunoSEQ multiplex PCR reads with MiXCR anew, one entry per CDR3 protein. The table has roughly 200,000 distinct CDR3 sequences, 85% to 95% seen once. Input material: CD4+ T cells from PBMCs. Receptors originate from a human donor with Susac syndrome.

This clonotype has only one observation. The rearrangement uses TRBV15 and TRBJ1-5; D may be TRBD1 (6 bases). Germline-derived CDR1 and CDR2 are LNHNV and YYDKDF (reference sequence). This CDR3 has 13 amino acids. V dropped 9 bases and J dropped 3 bases, with 12 bases sitting between them. This CDR3 reads CATQGGLNQPQHF. In DNA form, the CDR3 reads TGTGCCACGCAAGGGGGGCTCAATCAGCCCCAGCATTTT.

The genes are TRBV6-2 or TRBV6-3 and TRBJ2-1; D gene unclear. CDR3 length: 16 amino acids. Germline V gives CDR1 MNHEY, CDR2 SVGEGT. Deletions cut 6 bases from V and 4 bases from J, with 19 bases between. CDR3 nucleotides: TGTGCCAGCAGCCCCTTTGGAGCACTGGTTTACAATGAGCAGTTCTTC. Protein sequence: CASSPFGALVYNEQFF.

V and J are TRBV9 and TRBJ2-2; D gene unclear. This CDR3 has 14 residues. Germline CDR1 reads SGDLS; CDR2 reads YYNGEE. V was pared by 4 bases and J by 5 bases, with 12 bases between. The CDR3 protein is CASSLSRVTGELFF. The CDR3 coding sequence is TGTGCCAGCAGCCTATCTAGGGTTACCGGGGAGCTGTTTTTT.

V is TRBV6-4 and J is TRBJ2-3; D might be TRBD2 (5 bases). This CDR3 contains 15 residues. Trimming removed 4 bases from V and 1 base from J, with 12 bases in between. Germline V gene sequence: CDR1 MRHNA, CDR2 SNTAGT. The CDR3 sequence: CASSAFLAGTDTQYF. Here the CDR3 DNA reads TGTGCCAGCAGTGCCTTTCTAGCTGGCACAGATACGCAGTATTTT.

V is TRBV5-1 and J is TRBJ2-3; TRBD1 agrees at 11 bases. Germline-derived CDR1 and CDR2 are SGHRS and YFSETQ. J lost 5 bases, V lost 4 bases, and 6 bases had no gene match. CDR3 length: 15 amino acids. This CDR3 reads CASSTGQGAEDTQYF. DNA for the CDR3: TGCGCCAGCAGCACTGGACAGGGGGCAGAAGATACGCAGTATTTT.

The rearrangement uses TRBV30 and TRBJ2-1, with TRBD2 identical over 13 bases. Germline CDR1 is GTSNPN and CDR2 is SVGIG (reference sequence). The ends lost 3 bases at V and 0 bases at J; junction bases unmatched: 8. This CDR3 spans 18 amino acids. CDR3 loop: CAWSLRTSGGHSYNEQFF. CDR3 DNA sequence: TGTGCCTGGAGCCTACGGACTAGCGGGGGCCACTCCTACAATGAGCAGTTCTTC.

The rearrangement uses TRBV15 and TRBJ2-1; D perhaps matches TRBD2 (5 bases). The CDR3 length is 14 residues. Germline CDR1 LNHNV, CDR2 YYDKDF (reference sequence). Trimming cost V 0 bases and J 11 bases, with 14 bases left between them. The CDR3 here is CATSRDQVGSKQFF. The CDR3 DNA reads as TGTGCCACCAGCAGAGATCAGGTGGGGAGTAAGCAGTTCTTC.

The chain links TRBV10-3 to TRBJ2-6; TRBD1 matches at 7 bases. V lost 10 bases to trimming and J lost 0 bases; unmatched junction nucleotides: 6. There are 15 residues in the CDR3. Per the germline V gene, CDR1 is ENHRY and CDR2 is SYGVKD. The CDR3 nucleotides are TGTGCCACCCGGGACAGACCCTCTGGGGCCAACGTCCTGACTTTC. It codes for CATRDRPSGANVLTF.

V and J are TRBV4-1 and TRBJ2-5; TRBD2 matches at 12 bases. Trimming took 4 bases from V and 3 from J; bases not matched to a gene: 15. From germline, CDR1 is MGHRA and CDR2 YSYEKL. The CDR3 extends over 19 amino acids. CDR3 protein: CASSRTGALLAGGKETQYF. The CDR3, as DNA: TGCGCCAGCAGCCGAACGGGAGCCCTACTAGCGGGGGGAAAAGAGACCCAGTACTTC.

The chain joins TRBV20-1 to TRBJ2-1, with no clear D. The CDR3 contains 16 residues. Germline lookup yields CDR1 DFQATT and CDR2 SNEGSKA (reference sequence). Trimming stripped 0 bases from V and 0 bases from J, with 12 bases between. DNA for the CDR3: TGCAGTGCTAGAGACCGACTCAAGGGCTCCTACAATGAGCAGTTCTTC. Its protein is CSARDRLKGSYNEQFF.

This chain joins TRBV15 and TRBJ1-1; D ambiguous. The germline gives CDR1 LNHNV, CDR2 YYDKDF (reference sequence). The CDR3 consists of 15 residues. V was clipped by 3 bases and J by 0 bases, with 11 bases between them. Here the CDR3 reads CATSRSLDLNTEAFF. The CDR3 region has the DNA TGTGCCACCAGCAGGTCCTTGGACTTGAACACTGAAGCTTTCTTT. Complete variable domain (other parts from reference TRBV15 and TRBJ1-1): DAMVIQNPRYQVTQFGKPVTLSCSQTLNHNVMYWYQQKSSQAPKLLFHYYDKDFNNEADTPDNFQSRRPNTSFCFLDIRSPGLGDTAMYLCATSRSLDLNTEAFFGQGTRLTVV.

The chain has TRBV6-2 or TRBV6-3 and TRBJ2-1, with 9 bases identical to TRBD1. CDR1 and CDR2 (germline): MNHEY, SVGEGT. The CDR3 has 15 amino acids. V was clipped by 7 bases and J by 1 base; unmatched bases: 5. CDR3 coding DNA: TGTGCCAGCACCAGACAGGGGGTTTCCTACAATGAGCAGTTCTTC. Protein sequence: CASTRQGVSYNEQFF.

The chain links TRBV27 to TRBJ1-2, with a weak D call TRBD1 (5 bases). V gave up 5 bases and J gave up 5 bases, with 15 bases separating them. The V gene's germline CDR1 is MNHEY and CDR2 SMNVEV (reference sequence). CDR3 size: 14 residues. The CDR3 DNA sequence: TGTGCCAGCAGTCTCGGGACGGACCCTTATGGCTACACCTTC. Translating it yields CASSLGTDPYGYTF.

This chain joins TRBV3-1 and TRBJ2-5, with TRBD1 as a possible D gene (5 bases). The CDR3 length is 14 residues. Germline values: CDR1 LGHDT, CDR2 YNNKEL (reference sequence). Trimming took off 4 bases at V and 9 bases at J, with 18 bases between the two ends. The CDR3 is CASSLNRQTWPQYF. CDR3 nucleotides: TGTGCCAGCAGCCTAAATCGACAGACGTGGCCCCAGTACTTC.

The chain carries TRBV4-3 and TRBJ1-2; no clear D gene. Trimming pared 0 bases from V and 4 bases from J, leaving 6 bases between. The CDR3 totals 13 residues. The V gene's germline CDR1 is LGHNA and CDR2 YSLEER. CDR3 sequence reads: CASSQDSVYGYTF. CDR3 DNA: TGCGCCAGCAGCCAAGATTCGGTCTATGGCTACACCTTC.

V gene TRBV15 combines with J gene TRBJ2-1; D gene uncertain. In germline, CDR1 is LNHNV, CDR2 YYDKDF (reference sequence). The CDR3 runs to 13 residues. V dropped 0 bases and J dropped 10 bases, with 10 bases sitting between them. CDR3 coding DNA: TGTGCCACCAGCAGAGATCTTCGTGAGGAGCAGTTCTTC. This gives the protein CATSRDLREEQFF.

The chain joins TRBV11-2 to TRBJ2-3, with 8 bases aligning to TRBD2. The CDR3 covers 16 residues. The V gene end was trimmed by 5 bases and the J gene end by 0 bases; junction bases not matched to a gene: 7. Looked up from germline, CDR1 is SGHAT and CDR2 is FQNNGV. CDR3 sequence reads: CASSAGLGGSTDTQYF. CDR3 DNA sequence: TGTGCCAGCAGCGCGGGACTAGGTGGCAGCACAGATACGCAGTATTTT. Full variable domain (rest looked up from reference TRBV11-2 and TRBJ2-3): EAGVAQSPRYKIIEKRQSVAFWCNPISGHATLYWYQQILGQGPKLLIQFQNNGVVDDSQLPKDRFSAERLKGVDSTLKIQPAKLEDSAVYLCASSAGLGGSTDTQYFGPGTRLTVL.

J is TRBJ1-1 and V is TRBV20-1, with D maybe TRBD1 (6 bases). Deletions cut 2 bases from V and 4 bases from J, with 20 bases between. CDR1 and CDR2 (germline): DFQATT, SNEGSKA (reference sequence). The CDR3 extends over 16 amino acids. For the CDR3, the DNA is TGCAGTGCTAGACCGACGATAAACAGGGAGTCCACTGAAGCTTTCTTT. Residues: CSARPTINRESTEAFF.

V usage is TRBV6-5 and J usage is TRBJ1-2, with D unresolved. Trimming removed 0 bases from V and 0 bases from J, with 11 bases in between. Germline V gene lookup returns CDR1 MNHEY and CDR2 SVGAGI. The CDR3 runs 16 residues. CDR3 sequence reads: CASSYSTISPNYGYTF. The CDR3, as DNA: TGTGCCAGCAGTTACTCTACCATTAGTCCTAACTATGGCTACACCTTC.

The V call is TRBV25-1, the J call TRBJ2-5, with 8 bases that match TRBD1. The V gene end was trimmed by 4 bases and the J gene end by 5 bases; junction bases not matched to a gene: 9. This CDR3 is built from 15 residues. Germline V gene lookup returns CDR1 MGHDK and CDR2 SYGVNS. The CDR3 region has the DNA TGTGCCAGCAGTGGCCCCAGGGGGCAGGGTGAGACCCAGTACTTC. This codes for CASSGPRGQGETQYF.

V and J are TRBV5-6 and TRBJ2-2; D remains ambiguous. Germline CDR1 and CDR2: SGHDT and YYEEEE. The V end lost 4 bases, the J end lost 7 bases, and 11 bases lay between the germline ends. CDR3 length: 13 amino acids. CDR3 nucleotides: TGTGCCAGCAGCCCGTTTTCCGACGGGGAGCTGTTTTTT. The encoded protein is CASSPFSDGELFF. Together with reference TRBV5-6 and TRBJ2-2, the CDR3 gives the full variable domain: DAGVTQSPTHLIKTRGQQVTLRCSPKSGHDTVSWYQQALGQGPQFIFQYYEEEERQRGNFPDRFSGHQFPNYSSELNVNALLLGDSALYLCASSPFSDGELFFGEGSRLTVL.

V and J are TRBV2 and TRBJ2-5; possible D gene TRBD2, 6 bases. V was trimmed by 6 bases and J by 3 bases, leaving 11 bases between them. The CDR3 consists of 13 residues. Germline loops: CDR1 SNHLY, CDR2 FYNNEI. The DNA of the CDR3 is TGTGCCAGCAGCTCCTGGGGGGAAGAGACCCAGTACTTC. Translation gives CASSSWGEETQYF.

In nucleotides, the CDR3 is TGCAGCGTTCCAATGGGGACCTTGGATAACTATGGCTACACCTTC. This translates into CSVPMGTLDNYGYTF. The rearrangement uses TRBV29-1 and TRBJ1-2; D is perhaps TRBD1 (5 bases). The CDR3 extends over 15 amino acids. Trimming removed 5 bases at V and 1 base at J, with 17 bases between. Germline CDR1 SQVTM, CDR2 ANQGSEA.